Listed below are T cell receptor beta chains from one sample, sequenced in a study of Graves' ophthalmopathy and Graves' hyperthyroidism. Via MiXCR, TCRdb re-called the multiplex PCR reads, giving one row per CDR3 protein. The data contain around 1.1 million distinct CDR3 sequences, 35% to 40% of them singletons. Sequenced material: peripheral blood or thyroid tissue (not recorded which). These receptor sequences come from an adult man with Graves' hyperthyroidism. The CDR3 runs from the conserved cysteine through the conserved F or W. A D gene is named only where the DNA matches it firmly. Clone size, where shown, is once, few, many, or a class for clones that have expanded.

cdr3_aa: CASSPGRGGYEQYF
cdr3_nt: TGTGCCAGTAGCCCCGGCAGGGGAGGGTACGAGCAGTACTTC
v_call: TRBV19
j_call: TRBJ2-7
clone_size: many
d_call: -

cdr3_aa: CASSVTGPVYGYTF
cdr3_nt: TGTGCCAGCAGCGTGACAGGGCCGGTCTATGGCTACACCTTC
v_call: TRBV11-2
j_call: TRBJ1-2
clone_size: -
d_call: TRBD1

cdr3_aa: CASSEPPGSGANVLTF
cdr3_nt: TGTGCCAGCAGTGAACCCCCGGGCTCTGGGGCCAACGTCCTGACTTTC
v_call: TRBV2
j_call: TRBJ2-6
clone_size: -
d_call: -

cdr3_aa: CASSEGGELVF
cdr3_nt: TGTGCCAGCAGTGAAGGTGGGGAGCTGGTTTTT
v_call: TRBV2
j_call: TRBJ2-2
clone_size: once
d_call: -

cdr3_aa: CASSPSGFF
cdr3_nt: TGTGCCAGCAGCCCCTCTGGCTTCTTC
v_call: TRBV14
j_call: TRBJ2-1
clone_size: -
d_call: -

cdr3_aa: CASSESAGEYQPQHF
cdr3_nt: TGCGCCAGCAGTGAGTCCGCAGGAGAATATCAGCCCCAGCATTTT
v_call: TRBV10-2
j_call: TRBJ1-5
clone_size: many
d_call: -

cdr3_aa: CASRTRDRVTYEQYF
cdr3_nt: TGTGCCAGCAGAACCCGGGACAGGGTAACCTACGAGCAGTACTTC
v_call: TRBV6-5
j_call: TRBJ2-7
clone_size: few
d_call: TRBD1

cdr3_aa: CASTSDDSGQYF
cdr3_nt: TGTGCCAGTACCTCCGACGACTCCGGGCAGTACTTC
v_call: TRBV19
j_call: TRBJ2-7
clone_size: many
d_call: -

cdr3_aa: CASSQDLSGSGYEQYF
cdr3_nt: TGTGCCAGCAGCCAAGACCTGAGCGGGAGTGGTTACGAGCAGTACTTC
v_call: TRBV11-2
j_call: TRBJ2-7
clone_size: -
d_call: TRBD2

cdr3_aa: CASSPVRDIPQPQHF
cdr3_nt: TGTGCCAGCAGCCCCGTCCGGGACATCCCCCAGCCCCAGCATTTT
v_call: TRBV7-2
j_call: TRBJ1-5
clone_size: many
d_call: -

cdr3_aa: CASPSGKETQYF
cdr3_nt: TGTGCCAGCCCTAGCGGGAAAGAGACCCAGTACTTC
v_call: TRBV25-1
j_call: TRBJ2-5
clone_size: -
d_call: TRBD2

cdr3_aa: CASSYDPQGSRQYYSNQPQHF
cdr3_nt: TGTGCCAGCAGTTACGATCCCCAAGGTTCAAGACAGTATTATAGCAATCAGCCCCAGCATTTT
v_call: TRBV25-1
j_call: TRBJ1-5
clone_size: -
d_call: -

cdr3_aa: CASSVDGPARDAFF
cdr3_nt: TGTGCCAGCAGCGTAGATGGGCCAGCCCGGGACGCTTTCTTT
v_call: TRBV9
j_call: TRBJ1-1
clone_size: many
d_call: -

cdr3_aa: CASSLRAGGLSPLHF
cdr3_nt: TGTGCCAGCAGCCTCCGGGCAGGGGGCCTATCACCCCTCCACTTT
v_call: TRBV6-6
j_call: TRBJ1-6
clone_size: few
d_call: TRBD1

cdr3_aa: CASTQYRVYEQYF
cdr3_nt: TGTGCCAGCACCCAATATCGGGTTTACGAGCAGTACTTC
v_call: TRBV25-1
j_call: TRBJ2-7
clone_size: -
d_call: -

cdr3_aa: CASSPSAAGTYYGYTF
cdr3_nt: TGTGCCAGCAGCCCCAGCGCAGCAGGGACCTACTATGGCTACACCTTC
v_call: TRBV7-2
j_call: TRBJ1-2
clone_size: many
d_call: -

cdr3_aa: CASSQFRETQYF
cdr3_nt: TGTGCCAGCAGCCAATTTCGCGAGACCCAGTACTTC
v_call: TRBV3-1
j_call: TRBJ2-5
clone_size: many
d_call: -

cdr3_aa: CASSWSSGRAEYGYTF
cdr3_nt: TGTGCCAGCAGCTGGAGTAGCGGGAGGGCAGAATATGGCTACACCTTC
v_call: TRBV7-2
j_call: TRBJ1-2
clone_size: -
d_call: -

cdr3_aa: CASSLRGKTSNQPQHF
cdr3_nt: TGTGCCAGCAGTTTAAGGGGGAAGACGAGCAATCAGCCCCAGCATTTT
v_call: TRBV7-3
j_call: TRBJ1-5
clone_size: -
d_call: -

cdr3_aa: CSSQGDAGELFF
cdr3_nt: TGCAGCTCTCAGGGGGACGCCGGGGAGCTGTTTTTT
v_call: TRBV29-1
j_call: TRBJ2-2
clone_size: many
d_call: TRBD1

cdr3_aa: CSARMGSGANVLTF
cdr3_nt: TGCAGTGCTAGAATGGGGTCCGGGGCCAACGTCCTGACTTTC
v_call: TRBV20-1
j_call: TRBJ2-6
clone_size: many
d_call: -

cdr3_aa: CSVEGTGITEAFF
cdr3_nt: TGCAGCGTTGAAGGGACAGGGATAACTGAAGCTTTCTTT
v_call: TRBV29-1
j_call: TRBJ1-1
clone_size: once
d_call: TRBD1

cdr3_aa: CASSISHKAYEQYF
cdr3_nt: TGTGCCAGTAGTATTTCCCACAAAGCCTACGAGCAGTACTTC
v_call: TRBV19
j_call: TRBJ2-7
clone_size: many
d_call: -

cdr3_aa: CASSLDWTKRDEKLFF
cdr3_nt: TGTGCCAGCAGTTTAGATTGGACTAAGAGGGATGAAAAACTGTTTTTT
v_call: TRBV28
j_call: TRBJ1-4
clone_size: -
d_call: -

cdr3_aa: CASSSGHRIYEQYF
cdr3_nt: TGCGCCAGCAGCTCGGGACACCGGATTTACGAGCAGTACTTC
v_call: TRBV4-1
j_call: TRBJ2-7
clone_size: many
d_call: -

cdr3_aa: CASSFAGAGNTEAFF
cdr3_nt: TGTGCCAGCAGTTTTGCAGGGGCGGGGAACACTGAAGCTTTCTTT
v_call: TRBV12-3/TRBV12-4
j_call: TRBJ1-1
clone_size: -
d_call: -

cdr3_aa: CASSPRTGEWETQYF
cdr3_nt: TGTGCCAGCTCACCCCGGACAGGGGAGTGGGAGACCCAGTACTTC
v_call: TRBV18
j_call: TRBJ2-5
clone_size: -
d_call: TRBD1

cdr3_aa: CASSPRQYF
cdr3_nt: TGTGCCAGCAGTCCTAGACAGTACTTC
v_call: TRBV12-3/TRBV12-4
j_call: TRBJ2-5
clone_size: few
d_call: -

cdr3_aa: CASIPGGAGNTIYF
cdr3_nt: TGTGCCAGTATACCAGGGGGCGCTGGAAACACCATATATTTT
v_call: TRBV19
j_call: TRBJ1-3
clone_size: few
d_call: TRBD1

cdr3_aa: CASSQGIGGFAGELFF
cdr3_nt: TGTGCCAGCAGCCAAGGAATAGGGGGATTCGCCGGGGAGCTGTTTTTT
v_call: TRBV9
j_call: TRBJ2-2
clone_size: -
d_call: -

cdr3_aa: CSARISYSYEQYF
cdr3_nt: TGCAGTGCCAGGATTTCCTACTCCTACGAGCAGTACTTC
v_call: TRBV20-1
j_call: TRBJ2-7
clone_size: -
d_call: -

cdr3_aa: CASSPGDRGAGELFF
cdr3_nt: TGCGCCAGCAGCCCGGGAGACCGGGGGGCCGGGGAGCTGTTTTTT
v_call: TRBV4-1
j_call: TRBJ2-2
clone_size: few
d_call: TRBD2

cdr3_aa: CSAREQGGVGNTF
cdr3_nt: TGCAGTGCTAGAGAGCAGGGGGGAGTTGGAAACACCTTC
v_call: TRBV20-1
j_call: TRBJ1-2
clone_size: few
d_call: TRBD1